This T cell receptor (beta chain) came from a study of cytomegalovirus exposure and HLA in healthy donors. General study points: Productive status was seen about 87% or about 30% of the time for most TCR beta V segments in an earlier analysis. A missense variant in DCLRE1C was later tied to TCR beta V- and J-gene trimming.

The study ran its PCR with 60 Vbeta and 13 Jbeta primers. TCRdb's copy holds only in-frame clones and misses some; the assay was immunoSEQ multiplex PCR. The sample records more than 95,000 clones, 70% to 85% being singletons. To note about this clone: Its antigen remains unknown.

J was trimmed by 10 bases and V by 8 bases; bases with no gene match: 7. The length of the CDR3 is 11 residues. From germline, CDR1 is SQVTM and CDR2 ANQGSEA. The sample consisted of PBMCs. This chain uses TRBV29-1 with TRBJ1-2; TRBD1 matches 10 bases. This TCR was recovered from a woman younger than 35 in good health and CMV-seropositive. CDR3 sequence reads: CSTGQGEDYTF. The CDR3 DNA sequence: TGCAGCACCGGACAGGGGGAAGACTACACCTTC.